This T cell receptor beta chain was observed in a study of T cells after yellow fever vaccination. This clonotype was counted only a few times. TCRdb recomputed calls from the 5' RACE reads with MiXCR, one row per CDR3 protein. The top ten hold roughly two fifths of the sample, which has 100,000 to 150,000 distinct CDR3 sequences, 15% seen once. CDR3 length equals 16 residues. V shed 6 bases, J shed 4 bases, and the junction held 11 bases outside the gene matches. Germline CDR1 reads LNHDA; CDR2 reads SQIVND (reference sequence). Sequences were derived from CD8+ T cells sorted from PBMCs, sampled 5 days after the yellow fever booster vaccination. The rearrangement uses TRBV19 and TRBJ2-2; 7 bases agree with TRBD2. This sequence was found in a man aged 18 to 29 who received the YFV17D yellow fever vaccine. The CDR3 nucleotides read TGTGCCAGTAGCCTACATGGGGGGAGGGTCACCGGGGAGCTGTTTTTT. Amino acids: CASSLHGGRVTGELFF.